Following are 7 T cell receptor beta chains from one sample sequenced in a study of shared clonotypes between healthy human individuals. Cells designated naive CD8 were CD45RO-negative and were positively selected for CCR7, with terminally differentiated effector memory CD45RA+ cells excluded. Sequenced by immunoSEQ multiplex PCR; TCRdb stores in-frame clones only, minus some. The data show approximately 600,000 clones, 85% to 95% seen once. Sequencing was performed on naive CD8+ T cells sorted from blood. The receptors stem from a woman in her 30s in good health.

The rearrangement uses TRBV27 and TRBJ2-5; 9 nucleotides line up with TRBD2. The length of the CDR3 is 16 residues. V shed 5 bases and J 4 bases; nucleotides not matched to a gene: 11. From germline, CDR1 is MNHEY and CDR2 SMNVEV (reference sequence). The CDR3 spells CASSLGSAGGRETQYF. CDR3 in DNA: TGTGCCAGCAGTCTGGGGTCCGCGGGAGGGAGAGAGACCCAGTACTTC.

The gene calls are TRBV11-2 and TRBJ1-5; D is possibly TRBD1 (5 bases). Germline lookup yields CDR1 SGHAT and CDR2 FQNNGV. The CDR3 is made up of 15 amino acids. The V gene lost 5 bases and the J gene lost 5 bases, with 16 bases spanning the gap. CDR3 region: CASSPGASDHQPQHF. For the CDR3, the DNA is TGTGCCAGCAGCCCCGGGGCCTCAGATCATCAGCCCCAGCATTTT.

The chain combines TRBV11-2 with TRBJ2-1; D unclear. V dropped 5 bases and J dropped 9 bases, with 11 bases sitting between them. This CDR3 is 12 amino acids long. CDR1 and CDR2 from the germline V gene are SGHAT and FQNNGV. CDR3 in DNA: TGTGCCAGCAGCCCCCGACCGGGTGAGCAGTTCTTC. Translated: CASSPRPGEQFF.

This clone was counted a single time. V gene TRBV29-1 combines with J gene TRBJ2-7; D remains ambiguous. The CDR3 covers 12 residues. Germline V gene sequence: CDR1 SQVTM, CDR2 ANQGSEA. The ends were cut back, 4 bases at V and 5 bases at J, with 12 bases in the middle. As DNA, the CDR3 is TGCAGCGTTGTGATTTTGGGCCACGAGCAGTACTTC. It yields the protein CSVVILGHEQYF.

V gene TRBV5-4 combines with J gene TRBJ1-5; D is uncertain. V dropped 0 bases and J dropped 2 bases, with 9 bases sitting between them. Per the germline V gene, CDR1 is SGHNT and CDR2 is YYREEE (reference sequence). CDR3 length: 15 residues. The DNA of the CDR3 is TGTGCCAGCAGCTTGGTGAGCCTTGGCAATCAGCCCCAGCATTTT. This translates into CASSLVSLGNQPQHF.

The rearrangement joins TRBV19 to TRBJ2-1, with D hard to call. Germline V gene lookup returns CDR1 LNHDA and CDR2 SQIVND (reference sequence). This CDR3 has 13 amino acids. With 7 bases removed from V and 4 bases from J, the gap between germline ends came to 11 bases. The CDR3 nucleotides read TGTGCCAGTACCGGAACAGCATACAATGAGCAGTTCTTC. Protein product: CASTGTAYNEQFF.

This clone was observed a single time. The chain joins TRBV5-4 to TRBJ2-2; weak D call: TRBD2 (6 bases). This CDR3 has 14 residues. V was clipped by 4 bases and J by 1 base, with 8 bases between them. Germline loops: CDR1 SGHNT, CDR2 YYREEE (reference sequence). DNA of the CDR3: TGTGCCAGCAGCGTGGGAGGGAACACCGGGGAGCTGTTTTTT. Translation: CASSVGGNTGELFF.